This T cell receptor beta chain was sequenced for a study of cytomegalovirus exposure and HLA in healthy donors. Per the germline V gene, CDR1 is LGHNA and CDR2 is YSLEER. The CDR3 length is 16 residues. Trimming took 3 bases from V and 1 from J, leaving 15 bases between them. Both 60 Vbeta primers and 13 Jbeta primers went into the PCR. Clones were read by immunoSEQ multiplex PCR, and TCRdb kept only the in-frame ones, dropping some. The ten most abundant clones cover roughly 9.6% of a sample with roughly 55,000 clones. The TCR comes from a man in his fifties or sixties in good health and CMV-seropositive. The rearrangement joins TRBV4-3 to TRBJ1-1; D is ambiguous. The sample consisted of PBMCs. CDR3 sequence: CASSQDHSGENTEAFF. The CDR3 DNA reads TGCGCCAGCAGCCAGGACCACTCGGGAGAGAACACTGAAGCTTTCTTT.